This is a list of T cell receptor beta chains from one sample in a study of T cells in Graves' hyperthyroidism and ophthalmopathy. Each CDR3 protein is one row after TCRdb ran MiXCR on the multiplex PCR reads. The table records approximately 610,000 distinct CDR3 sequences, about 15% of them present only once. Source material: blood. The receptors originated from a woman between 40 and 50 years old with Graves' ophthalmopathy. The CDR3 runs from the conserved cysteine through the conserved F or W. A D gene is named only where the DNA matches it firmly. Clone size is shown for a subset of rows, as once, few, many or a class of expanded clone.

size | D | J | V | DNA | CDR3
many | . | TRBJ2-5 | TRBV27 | TGTGCCAGCAGTTCCCCGGCGGACAGAGGGGAGACCCAGTACTTC | CASSSPADRGETQYF
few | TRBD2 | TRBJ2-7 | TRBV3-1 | TGTGCCAGCAGCCACGGACTAGCCTCTTACGAGCAGTACTTC | CASSHGLASYEQYF
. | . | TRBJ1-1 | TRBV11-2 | TGTGCCAGCAGCCCCGGGACCGAGTTCGGCTCTGAAGCTTTCTTT | CASSPGTEFGSEAFF
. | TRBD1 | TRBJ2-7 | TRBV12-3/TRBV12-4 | TGTGCCAGCAGTCCGACAGGGGGCAAGAACGAGCAGTACTTC | CASSPTGGKNEQYF
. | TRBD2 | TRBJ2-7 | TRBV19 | TGTGCCAGTAGTATCAGGACTAGCGGGAGGTCCTACGAGCAGTACTTC | CASSIRTSGRSYEQYF
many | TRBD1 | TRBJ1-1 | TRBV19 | TGTGCCAGTACCCCCGGGACAGGGGACGCTCTCGGTACTGAAGCTTTCTTT | CASTPGTGDALGTEAFF
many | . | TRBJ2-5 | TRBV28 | TGTGCCAGCGGGTCGGAACAAGAGACCCAGTACTTC | CASGSEQETQYF
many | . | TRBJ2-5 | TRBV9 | TGTGCCAGCAGCGTAGAGGGAGAGACCCAGTACTTC | CASSVEGETQYF
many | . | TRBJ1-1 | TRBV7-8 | TGTGCCAGCAGCCCTAAGGGGGGGCAGGGGAACACTGAAGCTTTCTTT | CASSPKGGQGNTEAFF
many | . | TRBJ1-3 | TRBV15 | TGTGCCACCAGCAGAGACAGGGTACCTGGAAACACCATATATTTT | CATSRDRVPGNTIYF
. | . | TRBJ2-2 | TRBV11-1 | TGTGCCAGCAGCTTAAGGAGCGGACCCTCGGCCGGGGAGCTGTTTTTT | CASSLRSGPSAGELFF
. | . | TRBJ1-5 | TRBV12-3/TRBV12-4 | TGTGCCAGCAGTTCCCTGGACAGACCTAATCAGCCCCAGCATTTT | CASSSLDRPNQPQHF
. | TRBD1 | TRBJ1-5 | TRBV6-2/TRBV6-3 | TGTGCCAGTCAGATGGGACAGGGTACCAATCAGCCCCAGCATTTT | CASQMGQGTNQPQHF
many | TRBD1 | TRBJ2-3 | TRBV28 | TGTGCCAGCAACCTGTCGGACAGGGGCACAGATACGCAGTATTTT | CASNLSDRGTDTQYF
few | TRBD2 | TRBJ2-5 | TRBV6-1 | TGTGCCAGCAGTGAAGATAGGACTAGCGGGAGGCCTCAAGAGACCCAGTACTTC | CASSEDRTSGRPQETQYF
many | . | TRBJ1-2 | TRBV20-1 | TGCAGTGCTAGCAGGGGTTATGGCTACACCTTC | CSASRGYGYTF
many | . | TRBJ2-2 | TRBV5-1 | TGCGCCAGCAGCTACTCGGGAGGGGAGCTGTTTTTT | CASSYSGGELFF
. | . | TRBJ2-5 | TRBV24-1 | TGTGCCACCAGTGATCCCCGGGGCCGGACACAAGAGACCCAGTACTTC | CATSDPRGRTQETQYF
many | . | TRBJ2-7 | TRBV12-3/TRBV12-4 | TGTGCCAGCAGTTTTATGGGGGCAAGCTCCTACGAGCAGTACTTC | CASSFMGASSYEQYF
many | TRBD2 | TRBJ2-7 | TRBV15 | TGTGCCACCGGGTTCGGGACTACCATCGGTGAGCAGTACTTC | CATGFGTTIGEQYF
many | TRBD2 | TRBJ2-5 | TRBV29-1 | TGCAGCGTTGGAGGTAAAGCGGGAGCGGGACAAGAGACCCAGTACTTC | CSVGGKAGAGQETQYF
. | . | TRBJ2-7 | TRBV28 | TGTGCCAGCAGTTTTCCCACTAGCTTCTCGGGGGTGGGTTACGAGCAGTACTTC | CASSFPTSFSGVGYEQYF
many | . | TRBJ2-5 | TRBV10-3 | TGTGCCATCAGTGATCGGCAGGGCGGAGAGACCCAGTACTTC | CAISDRQGGETQYF
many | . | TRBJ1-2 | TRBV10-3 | TGTGCCATCAGTCGTGACGTTCAGGGAATGCGTGGCTACACCTTC | CAISRDVQGMRGYTF
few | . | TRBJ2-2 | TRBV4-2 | TGTGCCAGCAGCCAAGGGGCCTCGAACACCGGGGAGCTGTTTTTT | CASSQGASNTGELFF
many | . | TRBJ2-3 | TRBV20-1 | TGCAGTGCTAGAGAGGAGCGAACGGGGACAGATACGCAGTATTTT | CSAREERTGTDTQYF
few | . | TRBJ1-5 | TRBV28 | TGTGCCAGCAGTTTATGGGCGGATCATAGCAATCAGCCCCAGCATTTT | CASSLWADHSNQPQHF
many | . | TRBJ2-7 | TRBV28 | TGTGCCAGCAGTCCCGGTTGGGCGGGCGAGCAGTACTTC | CASSPGWAGEQYF